A single sample gave rise to the 19 T cell receptor beta chains below, sequenced in a study of regulatory T cells in long-lasting Graves disease. Described time point: newly diagnosed GD, antithyroid drugs for less than 3 months. Following extraction of RNA from PBMCs, that RNA was used to make the TCR library. Combining iRepertoire HTBI primers with Arm-PCR of CDR3 regions, the authors built TCR beta libraries. TCRdb re-called the multiplex PCR reads through MiXCR, storing one row per CDR3 protein. The table lists a few hundred thousand distinct CDR3 sequences, roughly 12% of them singletons. This sample also appeared in a second study, on T cells in Graves' hyperthyroidism and ophthalmopathy.

The sequences come from peripheral blood mononuclear cells (PBMCs), collected at new diagnosis, from a patient treated with antithyroid drugs. These receptor sequences come from a man aged 25-45 years with Graves disease.

The V call is TRBV12-3 or TRBV12-4, the J call TRBJ2-5, with D tentatively TRBD2 (5 bases). The CDR3 loop spans 14 amino acids. V lost 6 bases and J 4 bases, leaving 15 bases between the germline ends. CDR3 sequence reads: CASSPLGGPETQYF. The CDR3 DNA is TGTGCCAGCAGCCCGCTAGGAGGCCCAGAGACCCAGTACTTC.

This clonotype was recorded a few times. The junction departs from germline at one end; a sequencing error may be responsible. The V gene is TRBV12-3 or TRBV12-4, the J gene TRBJ1-1; TRBD1 aligns across 8 bases. The CDR3 length is 13 residues. The CDR3 nucleotides read TGTGCCAGCGGTTTAGACAGGGGTGATGAAGCTTTCTTT. Translation gives CASGLDRGDEAFF.

This clonotype was seen a few times. The gene calls are TRBV10-1 and TRBJ2-2; no firm D call. The ends were cut back, 3 bases at V and 6 bases at J, with 8 bases in the middle. The CDR3 runs 13 residues. CDR1 is WNHNN and CDR2 is SYGVQD in the germline V gene (reference sequence). The DNA of the CDR3 is TGCGCCAGCAGTGAATGGCTGTCCGGGGAGCTGTTTTTT. It yields the protein CASSEWLSGELFF.

This clonotype was seen more than once but under ten times. One base away lies a much larger clone, so this may be a sequencing read error. The missing conserved phenylalanine or tryptophan at the end of this CDR3 makes a read error likely. The chain employs TRBV2 and TRBJ1-1; D is undetermined. Trimming took off 6 bases at V and 7 bases at J, with 6 bases between the two ends. Germline-derived CDR1 and CDR2 are SNHLY and FYNNEI. The CDR3 covers 10 residues. CDR3 in DNA: TGTGCCAGCAGACAGATTGAAGCTTTCCTT. Its translation: CASRQIEAFL.

There are many counts of this clonotype. The chain uses TRBV12-3 or TRBV12-4 and TRBJ1-2; D unresolved. The CDR3 is 15 residues long. The V and J ends lost 6 bases and 0 bases respectively, with 14 bases between them. CDR3 sequence reads: CASSWGEGTNYGYTF. The CDR3 region has the DNA TGTGCCAGCAGCTGGGGAGAAGGGACTAACTATGGCTACACCTTC.

This clonotype was recorded at least ten times. The chain carries TRBV7-8 and TRBJ2-5; no reliable D call. Germline CDR1 and CDR2: SGHVS and FQNEAQ. Trimming removed 0 bases at V and 2 bases at J, with 10 bases between. This CDR3 has 15 amino acids. CDR3: CASSLALSTQETQYF. DNA of the CDR3: TGTGCCAGCAGCTTAGCGCTGTCTACTCAAGAGACCCAGTACTTC.

This clonotype was picked up many times. The V gene is TRBV10-3, the J gene TRBJ2-2; tentatively, D is TRBD2 (6 bases). Germline lookup yields CDR1 ENHRY and CDR2 SYGVKD. V lost 5 bases to trimming and J lost 8 bases, with 15 bases between them. The CDR3 has 14 residues. In DNA form, the CDR3 reads TGTGCCATCAGTCGGCAAGGGGAGGCTGGGGAGCTGTTTTTT. Translated: CAISRQGEAGELFF.

On this clonotype: Since a much larger clone is just one base distant, this may be a read error. V gene TRBV30 combines with J gene TRBJ2-3; the match to TRBD2 covers 7 bases. The CDR3 consists of 14 residues. Per the germline V gene, CDR1 is GTSNPN and CDR2 is SVGIG (reference sequence). The CDR3, as DNA: TGTGCCTGGACCATGGGGACTACCACAGGTACGCAGTATTTT. Residues: CAWTMGTTTGTQYF. Full variable domain (remainder filled in from reference TRBV30 and TRBJ2-3): SQTIHQWPATLVQPVGSPLSLECTVEGTSNPNLYWYRQAAGRGLQLLFYSVGIGQISSEVPQNLSASRPQDRQFILSSKKLLLSDSGFYLCAWTMGTTTGTQYFGPGTRLTVL.

J is TRBJ2-7 and V is TRBV20-1, with 11 bases aligning to TRBD2. This CDR3 is 15 amino acids long. The germline CDR1 and CDR2 sequences are DFQATT and SNEGSKA (reference sequence). Trimming cost V 1 base and J 2 bases; bases outside gene matches: 4. This CDR3 is CSARARLAGPYEQYF. In nucleotides, the CDR3 is TGCAGTGCTAGAGCCCGACTAGCGGGACCCTACGAGCAGTACTTC.

In this sample, this clonotype turned up many times. The genes are TRBV5-1 and TRBJ2-3, with 8 bases fitting TRBD2. The trim removed 0 bases at V and 6 bases at J, leaving 6 bases unmatched. This CDR3 is built from 15 residues. Germline values: CDR1 SGHRS, CDR2 YFSETQ. The DNA of the CDR3 is TGCGCCAGCAGCTTGGCGGCGGGAGGACCGGATACGCAGTATTTT. Its protein is CASSLAAGGPDTQYF.

As to this clonotype: Possible read error: a much larger clone is one base away. V gene TRBV12-3 or TRBV12-4 combines with J gene TRBJ2-7; D not certain. V was shortened by 9 bases and J by 7 bases, with 22 bases between the two germline ends. The CDR3 loop spans 14 amino acids. CDR3 sequence: CASTKQGGLNEQYF. CDR3 DNA sequence: TGTGCCAGTACTAAACAAGGTGGGCTCAATGAGCAGTACTTC.

This clonotype was seen repeatedly, ten times or more. The chain carries TRBV7-9 and TRBJ2-3, with D hard to call. V was clipped by 2 bases and J by 0 bases, with 6 bases between them. The CDR3 is 14 amino acids. From germline, CDR1 is SEHNR and CDR2 FQNEAQ (reference sequence). CDR3 sequence (DNA): TGTGCCAGCAGCTTAATGAAGAGCACAGATACGCAGTATTTT. This encodes CASSLMKSTDTQYF.

There are many counts of this clonotype. The chain has TRBV12-3 or TRBV12-4 and TRBJ2-5; D could derive from TRBD1 or TRBD2 (5 bases each). The CDR3 loop spans 15 amino acids. V was shortened by 7 bases and J by 4 bases, with 19 bases between the two germline ends. The CDR3 here is CASTPKRGIGETQYF. DNA for the CDR3: TGTGCCAGCACCCCTAAGAGGGGAATAGGAGAGACCCAGTACTTC.

This clonotype has ten or more counts. The V gene is TRBV3-1, the J gene TRBJ2-2; the D is unclear. The CDR3 is 10 amino acids. The V end was cut by 8 bases, the J end by 5 bases, with 3 bases between. CDR1 and CDR2 (germline): LGHDT, YNNKEL (reference sequence). CDR3 residues: CASGTGELFF. DNA of the CDR3: TGTGCCAGCGGGACCGGGGAGCTGTTTTTT.

This clonotype has just a few counts. This CDR3 reads CASSPSGRVGEKLFF. The DNA for the CDR3 is TGTGCCAGCAGCCCCTCGGGGAGGGTCGGGGAAAAACTGTTTTTT. This sequence joins TRBV27 and TRBJ1-4; D not certain. Trimming left V 6 bases short and J 8 bases short, with 19 bases between. Germline V gene data show CDR1 as MNHEY and CDR2 as SMNVEV (reference sequence). There are 15 residues in the CDR3.

This clonotype showed up many times. J is TRBJ2-1 and V is TRBV30; 11 bases are shared with TRBD2. The CDR3 runs 14 residues. Per germline, CDR1 GTSNPN and CDR2 SVGIG (reference sequence). Unmatched junction bases numbered 3, after V lost 6 bases and J lost 2 bases. CDR3 amino acids: CACLTSGTYNEQFF. In DNA form, the CDR3 reads TGTGCCTGCCTGACTAGCGGGACCTACAATGAGCAGTTCTTC.

This clonotype has a single count. J is TRBJ2-3 and V is TRBV24-1; a weak D match, TRBD1 (5 bases). Germline lookup yields CDR1 KGHDR and CDR2 SFDVKD. CDR3 length equals 17 residues. V shed 1 base and J shed 6 bases, with 19 bases lying between them. The CDR3 is CATSDFNTRVMRDTQYF. CDR3 DNA: TGTGCCACCAGTGATTTCAATACCAGGGTGATGAGGGATACGCAGTATTTT.

The chain joins TRBV11-3 to TRBJ1-1, with a tentative D call TRBD1 (6 bases). The CDR3 runs 14 residues. Trimming pared 5 bases from V and 6 bases from J, leaving 16 bases between. Germline assignment: CDR1 SGHNT and CDR2 YENEEA. In DNA form, the CDR3 reads TGTGCCAGCAGCACAGACAGGCAGAAGGCTGAAGCTTTCTTT. It encodes CASSTDRQKAEAFF.

There are a few counts of this clonotype. V and J are TRBV5-1 and TRBJ1-2; weak D call: TRBD1 (5 bases). This CDR3 contains 14 residues. Trimming removed 4 bases at V and 8 bases at J, with 18 bases between. Per the germline V gene, CDR1 is SGHRS and CDR2 is YFSETQ. The CDR3 region has the DNA TGCGCCAGCAGCAGGGACGCCTCGTGGGACGGCTACACCTTC. Its translation is CASSRDASWDGYTF.